This T cell receptor beta chain is drawn from a study of PD-1 blockade in classical Hodgkin lymphoma. Study-wide points: Those achieving complete response showed baseline diversity like newly diagnosed patients. At C4D1, TCR diversity had climbed significantly for CD4+ cells, though not for CD8+ cells.

Note on this clone: Its antigen is not known.

Time point here: cycle 4 day 1 (C4D1), after about 6 weeks of nivolumab. With no exception, relapse followed autologous stem cell transplantation in all patients, and brentuximab vedotin exposure varied. This table comes from immunoSEQ multiplex PCR, and its TCRdb copy is limited to in-frame clones, with some not included. This table holds about 20,000 clones, less than 75% found once. Source: peripheral blood mononuclear cells (PBMCs), taken before the fourth cycle of nivolumab. The receptor was isolated from a human donor with classical Hodgkin lymphoma.

CDR3 sequence: CAWSPPGTTNQPQHF. DNA for the CDR3: TGTGCCTGGAGTCCGCCGGGAACGACCAATCAGCCCCAGCATTTT. The V and J genes are TRBV30 and TRBJ1-5; D remains unclear. CDR3 length: 15 residues. CDR1 and CDR2 (germline): GTSNPN, SVGIG (reference sequence). Trimming shortened V by 2 bases and J by 3 bases, and 14 bases separated the two germline ends.